This T cell receptor beta chain was retrieved from a study of cytomegalovirus exposure and HLA in healthy donors (dated by TCRdb to about 2017). Background for the entire study: An earlier analysis of several hundred of the donors reported about 280 Gb of sequence data and some 110 million unique TCR beta sequences obtained from about 179 million T cells. About 280 gigabases of sequencing data and around 85 million unique TCR sequences made up an early release that covered over 550 HLA-typed donors. Among the roughly 400 genotyped donors, roughly 80% belonged to the genetic ancestry cluster associated with self-reported Caucasian donors. The study aimed to test whether cataloging public T cell receptors could reveal signatures of past pathogen exposure. The T cell repertoires of some 700 subjects were profiled by immunosequencing and related to cytomegalovirus serostatus. Besides the first cohort of some 670 subjects, a separate validation cohort made up of some 110 different subjects was used. The study combined high-throughput TCR immunosequencing, statistical association of individual TCRs with disease status, and machine learning to predict cytomegalovirus infection status. A later analysis re-analyzed previously published TCR beta repertoires from approximately 670 donors and added high-resolution HLA genotyping to study TCR occurrence patterns. Rather than drawing on any new phenotypic data, the later analysis identified candidate immune exposures from TCR beta sequences and the way those sequences occurred across donors. To decide whether each TCR beta V gene segment behaved as functional or pseudogenic, an earlier analysis of some 600 of the donors relied on high-throughput TCR beta sequencing. Donor age, sex, ethnicity and CMV serostatus were compiled together with the repertoire data. A later genetic analysis took genome-wide SNP genotypes for 398 of the 666 donors and used that subset as a discovery cohort. All discovery cohort repertoires had been generated on a single sequencing platform. HLA typing included class I and class II loci at four-digit resolution. The number of typed donors differed by locus: 629-630 for A, B, C, DRB1 and DQB1; 500 to 550 for DQA1; some 590 for DPA1; and some 450 for DPB1. Five DR-DQ haplotypes were handled as single units for association and clustering because linkage in the cohort was strong. On average, around 240,000 unique TCR beta nucleotide sequences were sequenced per donor among about 400 genotyped donors of the cohort, with 15% to 20% of those sequences being non-productive. Study-level results and caveats: The sequencing pipeline was judged likely to have produced a cluster of highly shared sequence variants as a technical artifact. When HLA alleles, especially DR and DQ, strongly co-occurred, attributing TCR associations to individual alleles was difficult. Broadly in line with IMGT annotations, most TCR beta V segments showed up in productive rearrangements about 87% or about 30% of the time in an earlier analysis of a few hundred of the donors. At a false discovery rate of 0.05, a later analysis linked 15,000 to 20,000 TCR beta sequences to specific HLA alleles. The authors suggested that the approach could potentially be generalized to other disease states and immunological phenotypes. In the study, about 150 TCR beta chains were listed as associated with cytomegalovirus. Over 15 rarely observed V segments, including chromosome 9 orphons, were excluded from the earlier analysis of several hundred of the donors because counts were too low. A further reported finding was that TCR beta sequences accurately predicted the HLA-A and HLA-B alleles for most subjects in the first cohort. Most TCR sequences were seen in very few donors, while some public TCRs were found in many individuals. Linkage disequilibrium might explain the correlated functional status among segregating V segments, but an unknown experimental factor could not be excluded. Three of the identified cytomegalovirus-associated TCR beta chains were confirmed in vitro to be specific for cytomegalovirus antigens. Only TCR beta chains were sequenced in this cohort, and the absence of alpha or paired-chain data limited detectable features. A later analysis found that TCR association rates varied across HLA loci, with DRB1 alleles showing the most associated TCRs and HLA-C alleles the fewest. Compared with equally common non-associated chains, HLA-associated TCR beta chains in a later analysis were more clonally expanded and had lower generation probabilities. An association between a missense DCLRE1C variant and V-gene and J-gene trimming of TCR beta chains was found in a later genetic analysis and replicated in an independent cohort. In both the original and validation cohorts, the classifier was reported to diagnose cytomegalovirus status with high specificity and sensitivity. According to a later genetic analysis, donors in an Asian-associated ancestry cluster had fewer N-insertions in productive TCRs than the approximately 690-donor mean. In a later analysis, several top co-occurrence clusters were reported to appear linked to parvovirus B19, influenza, CMV and Epstein-Barr virus. Immune exposure information for the cohort was limited to CMV serostatus. Most CMV-associated TCR beta chains appeared to be HLA-restricted in a later analysis, and the HLA associations seemed to be driven largely by CMV exposure. Because HLA typing was unavailable for some donors at each locus, only the typed subset was used in association tests. Some IMGT-functional V segments, including TRBV6-2 and TRBV6-3, could not be told apart with the 87-base-pair reads, so those segments were excluded. Sequencing depth was assumed to be roughly uniform across donors in the presence/absence analyses, though that assumption may not hold.

The library was produced with the immunoSEQ multiplex PCR assay. For the multiplex PCR, a mixture combining 60 forward primers for TCR Vbeta segments and 13 reverse primers for TCR Jbeta segments was used. The CDR3 region of rearranged TCR beta genes was amplified from genomic DNA by a multiplex PCR assay. The amplified TCR beta libraries were sequenced on the Illumina HiSeq System as 87-base-pair reads. The original methods were these. Across the 700 or so repertoires, a later analysis counted some 81 million unique TCR beta chains, 8.5 million to 12 million of which were shared by at least two donors. Raw reads were error-corrected and collapsed into unique sequences by a nearest-neighbor algorithm in which closely related sequences were merged to remove PCR and sequencing errors. To assign V, D and J gene segments, CDR3 sequences were aligned to IMGT reference sequences. Each retained sequence needed at least a six-nucleotide match to both a V gene segment and a J gene segment. A rearrangement counted as productive if the CDR3 had no stop codons and remained in frame with V and J, and every other rearrangement counted as non-productive. Following IMGT convention, CDR3 was defined as the stretch from the second conserved V-encoded cysteine to the conserved J-encoded phenylalanine. The earlier analysis of approximately 500 of the donors excluded sequences that lacked an unambiguous match to a single V gene segment. An earlier analysis of 450 to 650 of the donors called V segments functional above 56.7% productive rearrangements and segregating when the between-donor standard deviation exceeded 5%. A statistical classification framework was built to diagnose cytomegalovirus status from the catalog of TCR beta chain sequences. In a later analysis, TCR nucleotide sequences were compared against IMGT/GENE-DB human TR gene sequences so that V and J genes could be assigned. The TCRdist pipeline was used in a later analysis to assign CDR3 sequences and most-parsimonious VDJ recombination scenarios. A later analysis defined each TCR beta chain by its CDR3 amino acid sequence plus V-gene family, and excluded reads lacking a unique V-gene family. In a later analysis, 450 to 600 highly shared, low-generation-probability nucleotide sequences were removed to address suspected cross-contamination and a sequencing artifact. In a later analysis, a clonal expansion index for each public chain was calculated from normalized within-repertoire ranks of inferred template counts. In a later analysis, generation probabilities were computed using a VDJ recombination model fitted to out-of-frame rearrangements, and the results were checked against IGoR. Hypergeometric tests were used in a later analysis to score TCR-TCR, TCR-HLA and TCR-CMV co-occurrence, with a repertoire-size bias correction applied to the TCR pairs. False discovery rates were estimated in a later analysis by permuting HLA or CMV assignments 20 times. In a later analysis, co-occurring TCRs were grouped using DBSCAN, with TCRdist sequence similarity added in when clustering inside HLA-allele-positive subsets. Co-occurrence clustering excluded repertoires with fewer than 30,000 or more than 120,000 public chains, plus five with anomalous nucleotide sharing. The clones in this table, taken by TCRdb from immuneACCESS, are in-frame only. Not every clone is retained; where verified, under half of the shortfall comes from an unresolved V gene, and the cause of the rest is unknown. D and trimming come from the DNA, and the V and J calls and clone size come from that table. The sample table lists approximately 140,000 clones, more than 60% of them with a count of one. The ten largest clones capture about 12% of the sample.

The cohort comprised 666 healthy bone marrow donors. At the time of sampling, all cohort members were nominally healthy, though unrecorded immune exposures were likely present. The donor was CMV seropositive and belonged to the group of some 290 seropositive cohort members. A peripheral blood sample was provided by each donor, and peripheral blood mononuclear cells were used for TCR beta sequencing. The Qiagen DNeasy Blood Extraction Kit was used to extract genomic DNA from the blood cell samples. The count of this clone is one. Its recognized antigen is unknown. Per-base qualities were not stored, and no clone one base away is much larger. As encoded in the germline V gene (reference sequence), CDR1 is SGHNT while CDR2 is YYREEE. The CDR3 measures 15 amino acids from cysteine to phenylalanine. Left in the record is the CDR3 DNA by itself, 45 bases read in frame from the first base. V and J are truncated by 0 bases and 2 bases respectively, leaving an intervening sequence of 10 bases.

This TCR was sampled from a middle-aged man in good health and CMV-seropositive. Material for sequencing was PBMCs. The chain joins TRBV5-4 to TRBJ2-3; the D gene is perhaps TRBD2, from 6 matching bases. In nucleotide form, the sequence is TGTGCCAGCAGCTTGGGAAGGGGACTCACAGATACGCAGTATTTT. Its protein is CASSLGRGLTDTQYF.